The sample holds a few counts of the clone carrying this T cell receptor beta chain. What it binds is unknown. This sample was included in a study of T-cell memory formation after mild COVID-19. Whole-study results and caveats: Clones contracting over day 15 to 85 were CD4/CD8 balanced, with later expanders leaning CD4+. Contracting CD8+ clones were enriched in EMRA, CD4+ mainly in CM and EM. A subset of responding clones appeared in pre-infection memory, suggesting cross-reactive memory joined.

Barcoded TCR alpha and TCR beta cDNA libraries with UMIs came from 5'RACE using constant-segment primers. From the 5' RACE reads, TCRdb called clonotypes with MiXCR, one entry per CDR3 protein. This table holds some 440,000 distinct CDR3 sequences, approximately 23% found once. V shed 7 bases and J shed 7 bases, with 10 bases lying between them. Per germline, CDR1 MNHEY and CDR2 SVGAGI. This CDR3 is built from 12 residues. The source material was PBMCs or a T cell subset sorted from them (not recorded which). V and J are TRBV6-5 and TRBJ2-2; TRBD1 is a possible D gene (5 bases). The source of this sequence is an adult woman who had mild COVID-19 (a few samples of this study predate the infection). Cell type and time point are not known. The CDR3 nucleotides are TGTGCCAGCACCCTAGGGGACGGGGAGCTGTTTTTT. The encoded protein is CASTLGDGELFF.